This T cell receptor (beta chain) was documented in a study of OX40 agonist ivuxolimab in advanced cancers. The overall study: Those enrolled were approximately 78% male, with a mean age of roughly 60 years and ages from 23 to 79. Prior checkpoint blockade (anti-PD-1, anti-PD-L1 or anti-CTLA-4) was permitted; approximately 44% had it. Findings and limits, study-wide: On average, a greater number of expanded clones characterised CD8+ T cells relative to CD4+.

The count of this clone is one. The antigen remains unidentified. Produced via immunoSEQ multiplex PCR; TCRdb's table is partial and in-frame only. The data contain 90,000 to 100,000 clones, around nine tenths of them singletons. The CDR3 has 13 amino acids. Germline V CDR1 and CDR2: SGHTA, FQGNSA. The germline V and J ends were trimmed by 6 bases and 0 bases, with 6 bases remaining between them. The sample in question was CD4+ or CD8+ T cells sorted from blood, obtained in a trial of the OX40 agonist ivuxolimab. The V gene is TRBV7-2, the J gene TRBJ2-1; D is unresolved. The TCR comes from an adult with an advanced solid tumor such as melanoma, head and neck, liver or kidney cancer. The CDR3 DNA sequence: TGTGCCAGCAGACTAAGCTCCTACAATGAGCAGTTCTTC. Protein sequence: CASRLSSYNEQFF.